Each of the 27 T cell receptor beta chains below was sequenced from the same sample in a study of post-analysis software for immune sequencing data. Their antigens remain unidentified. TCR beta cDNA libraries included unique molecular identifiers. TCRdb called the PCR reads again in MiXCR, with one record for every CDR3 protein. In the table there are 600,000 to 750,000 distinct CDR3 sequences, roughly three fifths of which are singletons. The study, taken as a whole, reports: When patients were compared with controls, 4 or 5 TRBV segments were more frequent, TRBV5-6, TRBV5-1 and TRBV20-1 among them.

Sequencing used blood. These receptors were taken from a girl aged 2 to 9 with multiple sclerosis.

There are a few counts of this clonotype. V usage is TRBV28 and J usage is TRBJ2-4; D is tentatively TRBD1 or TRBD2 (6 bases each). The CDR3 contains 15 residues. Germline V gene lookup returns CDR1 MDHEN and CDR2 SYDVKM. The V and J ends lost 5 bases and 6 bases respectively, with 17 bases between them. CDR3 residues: CASSLRAPGANIQYF. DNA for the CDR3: TGTGCCAGCAGTCTCCGCGCTCCGGGGGCAAACATTCAGTACTTC.

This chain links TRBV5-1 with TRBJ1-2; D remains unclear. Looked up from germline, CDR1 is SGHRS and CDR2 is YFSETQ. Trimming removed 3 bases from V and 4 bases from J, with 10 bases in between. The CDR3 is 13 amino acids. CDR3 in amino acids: CASSSTRLYGYTF. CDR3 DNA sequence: TGCGCCAGCAGCTCGACGAGGCTCTATGGCTACACCTTC.

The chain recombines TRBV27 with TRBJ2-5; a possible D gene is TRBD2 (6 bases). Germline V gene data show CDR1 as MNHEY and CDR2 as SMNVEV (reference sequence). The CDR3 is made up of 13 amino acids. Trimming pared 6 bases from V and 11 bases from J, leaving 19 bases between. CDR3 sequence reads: CASSPSGDNEQYF. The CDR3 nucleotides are TGTGCCAGCAGCCCATCGGGGGATAATGAGCAGTACTTC.

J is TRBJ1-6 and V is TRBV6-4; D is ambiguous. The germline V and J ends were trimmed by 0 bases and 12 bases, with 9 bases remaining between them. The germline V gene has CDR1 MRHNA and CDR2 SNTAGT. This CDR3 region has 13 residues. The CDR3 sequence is CASSDSDPLPLHF. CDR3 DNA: TGTGCCAGCAGTGACTCGGACCCCTTACCCCTCCACTTT.

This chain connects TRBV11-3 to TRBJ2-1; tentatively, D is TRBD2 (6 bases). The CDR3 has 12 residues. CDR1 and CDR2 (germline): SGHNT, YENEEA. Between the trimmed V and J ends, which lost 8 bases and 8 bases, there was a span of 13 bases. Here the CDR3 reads CASGRGTDEQFF. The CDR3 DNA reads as TGTGCCAGCGGTCGGGGGACCGATGAGCAGTTCTTC.

The CDR3 DNA sequence: TGTGCCATCAGACGGGACCCCATGGTAGGCTACACCTTC. As protein: CAIRRDPMVGYTF. The chain carries TRBV10-3 and TRBJ1-2; D is perhaps TRBD1 (5 bases). Per germline, CDR1 ENHRY and CDR2 SYGVKD. The CDR3 is made up of 13 amino acids. Trimming left V 6 bases short and J 8 bases short, with 16 bases between.

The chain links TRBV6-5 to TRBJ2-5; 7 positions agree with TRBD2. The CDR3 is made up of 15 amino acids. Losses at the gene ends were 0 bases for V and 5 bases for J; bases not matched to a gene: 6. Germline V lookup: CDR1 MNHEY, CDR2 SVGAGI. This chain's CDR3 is CASSYSAGEAETQYF. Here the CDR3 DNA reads TGTGCCAGCAGTTACTCGGCGGGAGAGGCGGAGACCCAGTACTTC.

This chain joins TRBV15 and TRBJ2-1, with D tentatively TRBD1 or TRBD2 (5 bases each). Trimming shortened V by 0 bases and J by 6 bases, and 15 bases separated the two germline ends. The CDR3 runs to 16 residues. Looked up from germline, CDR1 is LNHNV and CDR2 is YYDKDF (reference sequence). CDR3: CATSRERDPPLNEQFF. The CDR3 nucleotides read TGTGCCACCAGCAGAGAAAGGGACCCTCCCCTCAATGAGCAGTTCTTC. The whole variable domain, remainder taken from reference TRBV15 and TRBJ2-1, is DAMVIQNPRYQVTQFGKPVTLSCSQTLNHNVMYWYQQKSSQAPKLLFHYYDKDFNNEADTPDNFQSRRPNTSFCFLDIRSPGLGDTAMYLCATSRERDPPLNEQFFGPGTRLTVL.

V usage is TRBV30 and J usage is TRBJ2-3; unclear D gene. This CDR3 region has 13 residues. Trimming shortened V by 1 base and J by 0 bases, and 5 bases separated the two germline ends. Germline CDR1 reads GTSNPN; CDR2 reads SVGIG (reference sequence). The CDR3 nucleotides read TGTGCCTGGAGTGGTGTTAGCACAGATACGCAGTATTTT. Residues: CAWSGVSTDTQYF.

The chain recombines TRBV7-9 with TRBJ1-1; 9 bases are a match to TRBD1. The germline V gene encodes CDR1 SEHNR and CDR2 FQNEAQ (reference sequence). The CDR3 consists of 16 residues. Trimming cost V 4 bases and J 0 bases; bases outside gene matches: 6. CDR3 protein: CASSSARDRVNTEAFF. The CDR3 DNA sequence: TGTGCCAGCAGCTCGGCAAGGGACAGGGTGAACACTGAAGCTTTCTTT.

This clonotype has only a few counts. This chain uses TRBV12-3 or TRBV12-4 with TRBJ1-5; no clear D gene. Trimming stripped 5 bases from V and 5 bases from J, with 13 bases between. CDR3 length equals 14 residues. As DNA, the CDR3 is TGTGCCAGCAGTCCCACGGGTGGCGATCAGCCCCAGCATTTT. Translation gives CASSPTGGDQPQHF.

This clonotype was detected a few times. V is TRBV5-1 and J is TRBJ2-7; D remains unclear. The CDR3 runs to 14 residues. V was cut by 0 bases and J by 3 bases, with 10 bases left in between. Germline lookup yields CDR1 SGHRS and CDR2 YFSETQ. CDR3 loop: CASSLGEMNYEQYF. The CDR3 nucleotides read TGCGCCAGCAGCTTGGGTGAGATGAACTACGAGCAGTACTTC.

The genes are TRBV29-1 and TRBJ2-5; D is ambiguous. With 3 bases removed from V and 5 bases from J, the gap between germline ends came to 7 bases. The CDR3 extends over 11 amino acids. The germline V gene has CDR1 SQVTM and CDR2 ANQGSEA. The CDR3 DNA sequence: TGCAGCGTTGATATTTGGGAGACCCAGTACTTC. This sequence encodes CSVDIWETQYF.

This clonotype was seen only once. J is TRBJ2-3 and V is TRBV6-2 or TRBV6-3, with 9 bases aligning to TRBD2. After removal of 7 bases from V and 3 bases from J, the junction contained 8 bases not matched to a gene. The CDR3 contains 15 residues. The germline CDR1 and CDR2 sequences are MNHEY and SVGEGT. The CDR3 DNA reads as TGTGCCAGCATCCAATTTAGCGGGGGTACAGATACGCAGTATTTT. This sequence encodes CASIQFSGGTDTQYF.

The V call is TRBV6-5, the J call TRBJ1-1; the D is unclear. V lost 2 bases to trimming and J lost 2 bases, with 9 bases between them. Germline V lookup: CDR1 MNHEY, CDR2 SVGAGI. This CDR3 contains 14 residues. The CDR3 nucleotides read TGTGCCAGCAGTTACAGGAGCCATAACACTGAAGCTTTCTTT. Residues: CASSYRSHNTEAFF.

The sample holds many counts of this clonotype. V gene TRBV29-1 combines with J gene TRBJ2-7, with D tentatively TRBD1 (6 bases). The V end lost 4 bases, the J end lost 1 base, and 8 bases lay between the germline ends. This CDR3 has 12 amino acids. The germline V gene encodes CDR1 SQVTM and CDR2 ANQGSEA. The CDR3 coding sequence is TGCAGCGTTGGGACAGATTCCTACGAGCAGTACTTC. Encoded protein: CSVGTDSYEQYF.

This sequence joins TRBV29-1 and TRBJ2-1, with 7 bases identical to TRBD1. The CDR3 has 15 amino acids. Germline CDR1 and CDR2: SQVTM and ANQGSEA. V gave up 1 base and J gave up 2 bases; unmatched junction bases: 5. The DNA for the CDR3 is TGCAGCGTTGAAGGTCGAACAGGGGCCTACAATGAGCAGTTCTTC. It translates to CSVEGRTGAYNEQFF.

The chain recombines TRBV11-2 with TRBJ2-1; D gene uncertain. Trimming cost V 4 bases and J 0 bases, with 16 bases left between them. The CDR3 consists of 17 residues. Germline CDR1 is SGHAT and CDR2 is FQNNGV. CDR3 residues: CASSSLKELSSYNEQFF. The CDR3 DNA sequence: TGTGCCAGCAGCTCCCTGAAAGAGCTGAGCTCCTACAATGAGCAGTTCTTC.

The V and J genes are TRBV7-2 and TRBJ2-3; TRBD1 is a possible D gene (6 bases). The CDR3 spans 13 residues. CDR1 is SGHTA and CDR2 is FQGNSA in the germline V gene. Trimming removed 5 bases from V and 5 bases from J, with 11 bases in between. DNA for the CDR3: TGTGCCAGCAGCCGCGACAGGCGAGATACGCAGTATTTT. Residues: CASSRDRRDTQYF.

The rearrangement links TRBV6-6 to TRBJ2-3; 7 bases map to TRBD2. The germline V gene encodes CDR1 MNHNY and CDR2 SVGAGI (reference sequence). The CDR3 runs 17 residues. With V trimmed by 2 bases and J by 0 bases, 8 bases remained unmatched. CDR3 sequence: CASSYAGRGVSTDTQYF. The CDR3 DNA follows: TGTGCCAGCAGTTACGCGGGTCGGGGGGTCAGCACAGATACGCAGTATTTT.

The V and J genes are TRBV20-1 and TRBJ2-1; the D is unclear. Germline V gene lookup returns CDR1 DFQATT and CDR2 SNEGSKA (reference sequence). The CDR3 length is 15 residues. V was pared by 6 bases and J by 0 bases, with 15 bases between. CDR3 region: CSANSLRSSYNEQFF. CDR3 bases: TGCAGTGCCAACAGTCTCAGGAGCTCCTACAATGAGCAGTTCTTC.

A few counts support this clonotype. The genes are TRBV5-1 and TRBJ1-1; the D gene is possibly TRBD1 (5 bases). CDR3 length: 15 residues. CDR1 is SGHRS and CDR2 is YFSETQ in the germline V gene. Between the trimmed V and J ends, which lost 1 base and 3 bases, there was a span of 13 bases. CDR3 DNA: TGCGCCAGCAGCTTGAGAGCTGGGGGGGACACTGAAGCTTTCTTT. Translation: CASSLRAGGDTEAFF.

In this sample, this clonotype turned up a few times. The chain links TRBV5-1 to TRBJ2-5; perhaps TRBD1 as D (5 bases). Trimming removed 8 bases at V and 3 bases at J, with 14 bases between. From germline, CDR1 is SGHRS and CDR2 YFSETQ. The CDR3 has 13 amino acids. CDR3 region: CASRRAREETQYF. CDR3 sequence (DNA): TGCGCCAGTCGTCGGGCCAGGGAAGAGACCCAGTACTTC.

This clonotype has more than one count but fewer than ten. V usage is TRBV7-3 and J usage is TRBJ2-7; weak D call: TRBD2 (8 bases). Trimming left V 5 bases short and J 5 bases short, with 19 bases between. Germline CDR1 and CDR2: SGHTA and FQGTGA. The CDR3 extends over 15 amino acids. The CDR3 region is CASSIAGQSDHEQYF. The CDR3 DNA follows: TGTGCCAGCAGCATAGCGGGACAGTCAGACCACGAGCAGTACTTC.

Written as DNA, the CDR3 is TGTGCCTGGAGGCCCTCGACTAGCGGGAAGTACCAAGAGACCCAGTACTTC. Translation: CAWRPSTSGKYQETQYF. The chain joins TRBV30 to TRBJ2-5; 11 bases are shared with TRBD2. With V trimmed by 3 bases and J by 0 bases, 9 bases remained unmatched. This CDR3 region has 17 residues. Germline CDR1 reads GTSNPN; CDR2 reads SVGIG (reference sequence).

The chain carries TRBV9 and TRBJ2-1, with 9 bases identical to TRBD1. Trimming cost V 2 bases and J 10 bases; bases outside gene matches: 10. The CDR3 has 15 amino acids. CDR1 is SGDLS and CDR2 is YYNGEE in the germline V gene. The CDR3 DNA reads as TGTGCCAGCAGCGTGACCCCGGGACAGGGAAAAGAGCAGTTCTTC. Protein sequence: CASSVTPGQGKEQFF.

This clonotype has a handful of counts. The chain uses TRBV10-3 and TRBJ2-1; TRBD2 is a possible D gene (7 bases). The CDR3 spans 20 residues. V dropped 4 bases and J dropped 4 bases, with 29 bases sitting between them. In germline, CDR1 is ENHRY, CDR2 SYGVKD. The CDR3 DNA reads TGTGCCATCAGTGCTAAGGGGGGGCCCGGTCGGGGGATTCGTTACAATGAGCAGTTCTTC. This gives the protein CAISAKGGPGRGIRYNEQFF.